These 15 T cell receptor beta chains were sequenced from one sample in a study of blood T cell repertoires in COVID-19. Profiling relied on immunoSEQ multiplex PCR, and the TCRdb table lists in-frame clones only, not all of them. Among 170,000 or so clones listed, roughly 90% were seen once. Sequencing was done on a sample of PBMCs or T cells enriched from blood (not recorded which). The receptor source for this set is a woman aged 45-65 years who had recovered from COVID-19.

This rearrangement joins TRBV3-1 (or the pseudogene TRBV3-2) to TRBJ1-1, with D possibly matching TRBD1 (5 bases). The CDR3 is made up of 13 amino acids. With 4 bases removed from V and 0 bases from J, the gap between germline ends came to 6 bases. The germline gives CDR1 LGHDT, CDR2 YNNKEL (reference sequence). The CDR3 loop is CASSPTVNTEAFF. CDR3 sequence (DNA): TGTGCCAGCAGCCCGACAGTGAACACTGAAGCTTTCTTT.

The chain uses TRBV4-2 and TRBJ1-2; 9 bases match TRBD1. Germline V gives CDR1 LGHNA, CDR2 YNFKEQ. The CDR3 covers 18 residues. J gave up 6 bases and V 2 bases, and 16 bases lay outside the gene matches. CDR3: CASSQPSGPGTGIHGYTF. CDR3 in DNA: TGTGCCAGCAGCCAACCGTCGGGTCCCGGGACAGGGATCCATGGCTACACCTTC.

The genes are TRBV9 and TRBJ2-5; possible D gene TRBD1, 5 bases. The CDR3 length is 16 residues. The ends were cut back, 4 bases at V and 5 bases at J, with 21 bases in the middle. Germline CDR1 reads SGDLS; CDR2 reads YYNGEE. In nucleotides, the CDR3 is TGTGCCAGCAGCCCTTCAGGGATCCCCCAGATGGAGACCCAGTACTTC. Protein: CASSPSGIPQMETQYF.

J is TRBJ2-3 and V is TRBV5-4, with TRBD2 matching over 8 bases. CDR1 is SGHNT, CDR2 YYREEE, per germline (reference sequence). CDR3 length: 18 residues. Trimming took 0 bases from V and 1 from J; bases not matched to a gene: 10. CDR3 nucleotide sequence: TGTGCCAGCAGCTTGGAAGGGTCGCGGGGGGCCCGCACAGATACGCAGTATTTT. This encodes CASSLEGSRGARTDTQYF.

This chain connects TRBV11-3 to TRBJ1-1, with TRBD1 matching over 7 bases. Trimming cost V 4 bases and J 6 bases; bases outside gene matches: 5. CDR3 size: 13 residues. Germline V gene data show CDR1 as SGHNT and CDR2 as YENEEA. The CDR3 region has the DNA TGTGCCAGCAGCTCTACAGGGGTGGCTGAAGCTTTCTTT. Its protein is CASSSTGVAEAFF.

The chain uses TRBV7-2 and TRBJ2-3; TRBD2 matches 7 bases. Germline V gives CDR1 SGHTA, CDR2 FQGNSA. V lost 5 bases to trimming and J lost 8 bases; unmatched junction nucleotides: 13. The CDR3 totals 15 residues. The CDR3 region is CASSRGGGGLGTQYF. CDR3 nucleotides: TGTGCCAGCAGCAGGGGCGGCGGGGGATTGGGTACGCAGTATTTT.

This chain links TRBV5-1 with TRBJ1-1, with D uncertain. V dropped 2 bases and J dropped 10 bases, with 12 bases sitting between them. This CDR3 has 12 residues. CDR1 and CDR2 (germline): SGHRS, YFSETQ. DNA for the CDR3: TGCGCCAGCAGCTTATCTGGAGATGGAGCTTTCTTT. Protein sequence: CASSLSGDGAFF.

V is TRBV9 and J is TRBJ2-2, with D possibly being TRBD2 (6 bases). The CDR3 is 15 amino acids. The V end was cut by 5 bases, the J end by 2 bases, with 13 bases between. Germline V gene lookup returns CDR1 SGDLS and CDR2 YYNGEE. In DNA form, the CDR3 reads TGTGCCAGCAGGGAGGGATCGTTTAACACCGGGGAGCTGTTTTTT. It yields the protein CASREGSFNTGELFF.

Worth noting for this clone: The junction differs from germline at one of its ends, possibly a read error. V and J are TRBV12-3 or TRBV12-4 and TRBJ1-2; 7 nucleotides line up with TRBD1. This CDR3 is built from 12 residues. DNA of the CDR3: TGTGCCAGCAGTTTAGTTGGGACAGTCGGGTCCTTC. This translates into CASSLVGTVGSF.

Here the CDR3 reads CASSEGNRGWEQPQHF. The CDR3 DNA reads TGTGCCAGCAGTGAGGGTAACAGGGGATGGGAACAGCCCCAGCATTTT. V usage is TRBV2 and J usage is TRBJ1-5; 7 positions match TRBD1. There are 16 residues in the CDR3. V shed 3 bases and J 7 bases; nucleotides not matched to a gene: 12. CDR1 SNHLY and CDR2 FYNNEI come from the germline V gene. Using reference TRBV2 and TRBJ1-5 for the parts outside the CDR3, the full variable domain is EPEVTQTPSHQVTQMGQEVILRCVPISNHLYFYWYRQILGQKVEFLVSFYNNEISEKSEIFDDQFSVERPDGSNFTLKIRSTKLEDSAMYFCASSEGNRGWEQPQHFGDGTRLSIL.

The chain links TRBV5-4 to TRBJ1-3, with a possible D match to TRBD1 (6 bases). This CDR3 region has 16 residues. V gave up 2 bases and J gave up 2 bases, with 14 bases separating them. The germline gives CDR1 SGHNT, CDR2 YYREEE (reference sequence). For the CDR3, the DNA is TGTGCCAGCAGCTTACAGGGTAATACGGCTGGAAACACCATATATTTT. Translated: CASSLQGNTAGNTIYF.

The chain has TRBV19 and TRBJ1-6; D is undetermined. V was trimmed by 5 bases and J by 7 bases, leaving 12 bases between them. The CDR3 is made up of 14 amino acids. Germline loops: CDR1 LNHDA, CDR2 SQIVND (reference sequence). The CDR3 DNA follows: TGTGCCAGTAGTCCTCAACAGCCGAATTCACCCCTCCACTTT. Amino acids: CASSPQQPNSPLHF.

The chain uses TRBV19 and TRBJ1-5; D not resolved. The CDR3 runs to 15 residues. V dropped 5 bases and J dropped 5 bases, with 16 bases sitting between them. Germline lookup yields CDR1 LNHDA and CDR2 SQIVND (reference sequence). The CDR3 sequence: CASSGRGNVDQPQHF. CDR3 bases: TGTGCCAGTAGTGGCCGGGGTAATGTGGATCAGCCCCAGCATTTT. The full variable domain, its missing parts supplied by reference TRBV19 and TRBJ1-5, is DGGITQSPKYLFRKEGQNVTLSCEQNLNHDAMYWYRQDPGQGLRLIYYSQIVNDFQKGDIAEGYSVSREKKESFPLTVTSAQKNPTAFYLCASSGRGNVDQPQHFGDGTRLSIL.

CDR3 residues: CASSLEGVPGELFF. The CDR3 coding sequence is TGTGCCAGCAGCTTAGAGGGGGTCCCCGGGGAGCTGTTTTTT. The rearrangement links TRBV7-3 to TRBJ2-2, with D maybe TRBD1 (6 bases). Trimming cost V 2 bases and J 6 bases, with 10 bases left between them. Germline loops: CDR1 SGHTA, CDR2 FQGTGA. The CDR3 runs to 14 residues.

The J gene is TRBJ2-4, the V gene TRBV15, with 8 bases that match TRBD1. Germline CDR1 LNHNV, CDR2 YYDKDF (reference sequence). The V segment lost 5 bases and the J segment 5 bases; nucleotides outside the gene matches: 11. The CDR3 runs 16 residues. CDR3 nucleotide sequence: TGTGCCACCAGCGGGGAAGCGGACAGGGCGGAAAACATTCAGTACTTC. This gives the protein CATSGEADRAENIQYF. Supplemented by reference TRBV15 and TRBJ2-4, the full variable domain reads DAMVIQNPRYQVTQFGKPVTLSCSQTLNHNVMYWYQQKSSQAPKLLFHYYDKDFNNEADTPDNFQSRRPNTSFCFLDIRSPGLGDTAMYLCATSGEADRAENIQYFGAGTRLSVL.